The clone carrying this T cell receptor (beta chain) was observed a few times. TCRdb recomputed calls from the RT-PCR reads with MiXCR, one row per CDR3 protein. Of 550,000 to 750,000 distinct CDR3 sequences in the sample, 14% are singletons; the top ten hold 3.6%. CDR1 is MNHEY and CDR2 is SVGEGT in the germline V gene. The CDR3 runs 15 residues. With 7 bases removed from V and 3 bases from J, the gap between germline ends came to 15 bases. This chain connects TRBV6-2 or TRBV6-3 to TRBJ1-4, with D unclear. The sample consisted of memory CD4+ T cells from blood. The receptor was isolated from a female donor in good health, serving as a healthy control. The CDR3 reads CASTPGLGANEKLFF. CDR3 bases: TGTGCCAGCACCCCGGGCCTTGGAGCTAATGAAAAACTGTTTTTT.